Following are 21 T cell receptor beta chains from one sample sequenced in a study of Ad26.COV2.S vaccination and SARS-CoV-2 variants. Specified treatment: over 15 received Ad26.COV2.S at low or high dose, single or two shots; roughly five received placebo; per-sample allocation not given. It was on day 63 after the first vaccine or placebo injection that samples were taken. Using immunoSEQ multiplex PCR, the repertoire was profiled, and TCRdb retains in-frame clones only, with some absent. The sample includes about 420,000 clones, around 87% seen only once; the top ten take about 4%. The starting material was peripheral blood, obtained in a trial of Ad26.COV2.S vaccine versus placebo. The receptors here all came from a person between 18 and 65 years old who received the Ad26.COV2.S COVID-19 vaccine or a placebo.

The genes are TRBV6-5 and TRBJ1-1; D not resolved. Germline V CDR1 and CDR2: MNHEY, SVGAGI. Trimming left V 0 bases short and J 5 bases short, with 7 bases between. The CDR3 spans 13 residues. Written as DNA, the CDR3 is TGTGCCAGCAGTTACTCGGAGGAGACTGAAGCTTTCTTT. It yields the protein CASSYSEETEAFF.

This sequence joins TRBV13 and TRBJ2-1; D unresolved. V lost 2 bases and J 6 bases, leaving 20 bases between the germline ends. This CDR3 spans 17 amino acids. Germline values: CDR1 PRHDT, CDR2 FYEKMQ (reference sequence). The CDR3 reads CASSLITGPLVSNEQFF. In DNA, the CDR3 is TGTGCCAGCAGCTTAATCACGGGCCCCTTGGTGAGCAATGAGCAGTTCTTC.

V and J are TRBV19 and TRBJ1-3; D is undetermined. This CDR3 is 14 amino acids long. The V gene lost 5 bases and the J gene lost 0 bases, with 8 bases spanning the gap. Germline values: CDR1 LNHDA, CDR2 SQIVND (reference sequence). The CDR3 spells CASSHRSSGNTIYF. The CDR3 DNA reads as TGTGCCAGTAGTCATCGGAGCTCTGGAAACACCATATATTTT.

The gene calls are TRBV6-2 or TRBV6-3 and TRBJ2-7; 9 positions agree with TRBD1. The germline gives CDR1 MNHEY, CDR2 SVGEGT. The ends lost 5 bases at V and 5 bases at J; junction bases unmatched: 1. The CDR3 length is 12 residues. The CDR3 here is CASSGTGNEQYF. The CDR3 nucleotides read TGTGCCAGCAGTGGGACAGGGAACGAGCAGTACTTC.

The count of this clone is one. V and J are TRBV29-1 and TRBJ2-7, with D perhaps matching TRBD2 (6 bases). CDR1 is SQVTM and CDR2 is ANQGSEA in the germline V gene. CDR3 length: 13 amino acids. V lost 3 bases and J lost 3, with 12 bases in between. The CDR3 here is CSVEGGDGYEQYF. Written as DNA, the CDR3 is TGCAGCGTTGAGGGCGGGGATGGCTACGAGCAGTACTTC.

This clone was picked up one time. CDR3 protein: CSVEEGGTDTQYF. DNA for the CDR3: TGCAGCGTTGAAGAGGGTGGCACAGATACGCAGTATTTT. The V gene is TRBV29-1, the J gene TRBJ2-3; D unclear. The CDR3 is 13 amino acids. The germline V gene has CDR1 SQVTM and CDR2 ANQGSEA. Trimming removed 0 bases from V and 1 base from J, with 5 bases in between.

In this sample, this clone turned up once. V and J are TRBV7-9 and TRBJ2-5, with unresolved D. The CDR3 totals 14 residues. Trimming shortened V by 5 bases and J by 1 base, and 11 bases separated the two germline ends. The germline V gene has CDR1 SEHNR and CDR2 FQNEAQ (reference sequence). The CDR3 sequence: CASSPSPFQETQYF. CDR3 coding DNA: TGTGCCAGCAGCCCATCACCCTTCCAAGAGACCCAGTACTTC.

The rearrangement uses TRBV4-3 and TRBJ1-2; 7 nucleotides agree with TRBD1. Germline CDR1 LGHNA, CDR2 YSLEER. The CDR3 totals 18 residues. V was pared by 3 bases and J by 6 bases, with 19 bases of the junction left unmatched. This CDR3 reads CASSHVLIQGSRVHGYTF. The DNA of the CDR3 is TGCGCCAGCAGCCACGTGTTAATACAGGGGAGCAGAGTTCATGGCTACACCTTC.

This chain uses TRBV19 with TRBJ2-7; tentatively, D is TRBD2 (6 bases). With 5 bases removed from V and 7 bases from J, the gap between germline ends came to 18 bases. The CDR3 covers 14 residues. CDR1 is LNHDA and CDR2 is SQIVND in the germline V gene (reference sequence). The CDR3 spells CASSSPGVTLEQYF. In nucleotides, the CDR3 is TGTGCCAGTAGTTCCCCGGGGGTGACCCTGGAGCAGTACTTC. The entire variable domain, with the rest obtained from reference TRBV19 and TRBJ2-7, is as follows: DGGITQSPKYLFRKEGQNVTLSCEQNLNHDAMYWYRQDPGQGLRLIYYSQIVNDFQKGDIAEGYSVSREKKESFPLTVTSAQKNPTAFYLCASSSPGVTLEQYFGPGTRLTVT.

The chain joins TRBV6-4 to TRBJ2-3; TRBD2 matches at 11 bases. The CDR3 runs 15 residues. The V segment lost 7 bases and the J segment 3 bases; nucleotides outside the gene matches: 6. Germline V gives CDR1 MRHNA, CDR2 SNTAGT. The DNA of the CDR3 is TGTGCCAGCACTAAGACTAGCGGGGCGACAGATACGCAGTATTTT. Its protein product is CASTKTSGATDTQYF.

V is TRBV7-6 and J is TRBJ2-7, with D perhaps being TRBD1 or TRBD2 (6 bases each). The CDR3 sequence is 15 residues long. The germline CDR1 and CDR2 sequences are SGHVS and FNYEAQ. Trimming pared 1 base from V and 7 bases from J, leaving 17 bases between. CDR3 nucleotide sequence: TGTGCCAGCAGCTTAGGCCCGGGGGCTCAGGGTGAGCAGTACTTC. It yields the protein CASSLGPGAQGEQYF.

The CDR3 nucleotides read TGCGCCAGCAGCCAAGTTTGGGGGCAGGACTATGGCTACACCTTC. The encoded protein is CASSQVWGQDYGYTF. The chain links TRBV4-3 to TRBJ1-2; D is possibly TRBD1 (6 bases). V was pared by 1 base and J by 3 bases, with 12 bases between. Germline V gene lookup returns CDR1 LGHNA and CDR2 YSLEER. The CDR3 sequence is 15 residues long.

The chain is built from TRBV10-2 and TRBJ1-2; 7 nucleotides agree with TRBD1. Germline-derived CDR1 and CDR2 are WSHSY and SAAADI. Trimming took 6 bases from V and 7 from J; bases not matched to a gene: 11. The CDR3 is 14 residues long. The chain's CDR3 is CASSLPEGAGGYTF. The CDR3 DNA reads TGCGCCAGCAGCTTACCAGAGGGGGCGGGTGGCTACACCTTC.

This clone was observed a few times. The chain joins TRBV4-3 to TRBJ1-2; D unclear. Germline V lookup: CDR1 LGHNA, CDR2 YSLEER. This CDR3 is built from 14 residues. Trimming removed 4 bases from V and 10 bases from J, with 19 bases in between. CDR3 coding DNA: TGCGCCAGCAGCCGTGACCTGGCGGAGGGTGTCTACACCTTC. This sequence encodes CASSRDLAEGVYTF.

The chain employs TRBV5-1 and TRBJ2-7; D gene unclear. This CDR3 has 12 residues. Germline CDR1 is SGHRS and CDR2 is YFSETQ. V lost 3 bases and J 2 bases, leaving 6 bases between the germline ends. The CDR3 here is CASSSRPYEQYF. CDR3 DNA: TGCGCCAGCAGCTCGCGACCCTACGAGCAGTACTTC.

The genes are TRBV28 and TRBJ2-4; D is perhaps TRBD1 (6 bases). The germline V gene encodes CDR1 MDHEN and CDR2 SYDVKM. CDR3 length: 15 residues. V was clipped by 5 bases and J by 3 bases, with 14 bases between them. DNA of the CDR3: TGTGCCAGCAGTCTCTACAGGGTTGGCAAAAACATTCAGTACTTC. Translation gives CASSLYRVGKNIQYF.

The chain has TRBV29-1 and TRBJ2-1, with a possible D match to TRBD1 (6 bases). Trimming pared 4 bases from V and 3 bases from J, leaving 13 bases between. Germline V lookup: CDR1 SQVTM, CDR2 ANQGSEA. The CDR3 covers 14 residues. CDR3 in amino acids: CSVAGQGNYNEQFF. The CDR3 DNA reads as TGCAGCGTTGCTGGGCAGGGGAACTACAATGAGCAGTTCTTC.

V usage is TRBV3-1 (or the pseudogene TRBV3-2) and J usage is TRBJ2-7; the D gene could be TRBD1 or TRBD2 (5 bases each). CDR1 and CDR2 (germline): LGHDT, YNNKEL (reference sequence). V lost 4 bases and J 3 bases, leaving 16 bases between the germline ends. The CDR3 covers 15 residues. The CDR3: CASSRGWDRNYEQYF. Written as DNA, the CDR3 is TGTGCCAGCAGCCGCGGATGGGACCGCAACTACGAGCAGTACTTC.

V gene TRBV23-1 combines with J gene TRBJ1-5; D is perhaps TRBD1 (6 bases). TRBV23-1 is placed among ORFs of uncertain function. This CDR3 comprises 20 residues. V was clipped by 0 bases and J by 3 bases, with 24 bases between them. As DNA, the CDR3 is TGCGCCAGCAGTCAATCTATCAAGGGGGACGCCCCGGTCATCAATCAGCCCCAGCATTTT. Residues: CASSQSIKGDAPVINQPQHF.

The gene calls are TRBV15 and TRBJ2-7, with D perhaps TRBD1 (6 bases). V was clipped by 1 base and J by 6 bases, with 10 bases between them. In germline, CDR1 is LNHNV, CDR2 YYDKDF (reference sequence). The CDR3 sequence is 13 residues long. In nucleotides, the CDR3 is TGTGCCACCAGCAGAGCAGGGGCCGGCGAGCAGTACTTC. Translation: CATSRAGAGEQYF.

The CDR3 region has the DNA TGCAGTGCTAGGGGGCTCGGAGAGCTGTTTTTT. Translation: CSARGLGELFF. The chain couples TRBV20-1 to TRBJ2-2; TRBD1 is a possible D gene (5 bases). CDR3 size: 11 residues. CDR1 DFQATT and CDR2 SNEGSKA come from the germline V gene (reference sequence). V lost 3 bases and J lost 11, with 10 bases in between.